The subject of this entry is one TCR beta chain. Each of the donors had around 10 milliliters of peripheral blood drawn into EDTA-treated Vacutainer tubes. Isolated per sample were at least 6 million PBMCs. Per sample, at least 6 micrograms of total RNA were extracted. This entry comes from a study of blood T cells in healthy people across ages. Then a second PCR, running about 6 to 11 cycles, was carried out with a sample-barcoded 5' primer and a J-beta primer mix. TCRdb ran MiXCR on the 5' RACE reads and lists one entry per CDR3 protein. The data show 1.2 million to 1.5 million distinct CDR3 sequences, approximately 42% seen once. The sample consisted of blood. The sequence came from a woman under 30 in good health.

The CDR3 DNA follows: TGTGCCTGGAGGCTTGCGGGAGCTATGGATACGCAGTATTTT. It specifies CAWRLAGAMDTQYF. The chain uses TRBV30 and TRBJ2-3, with 7 bases identical to TRBD2. CDR1 and CDR2 from the germline V gene are GTSNPN and SVGIG (reference sequence). Germline trimming cut 3 bases from V and 6 bases from J; bases unmatched to any gene: 9. This CDR3 has 14 amino acids. Complete variable domain (other parts from reference TRBV30 and TRBJ2-3): SQTIHQWPATLVQPVGSPLSLECTVEGTSNPNLYWYRQAAGRGLQLLFYSVGIGQISSEVPQNLSASRPQDRQFILSSKKLLLSDSGFYLCAWRLAGAMDTQYFGPGTRLTVL.